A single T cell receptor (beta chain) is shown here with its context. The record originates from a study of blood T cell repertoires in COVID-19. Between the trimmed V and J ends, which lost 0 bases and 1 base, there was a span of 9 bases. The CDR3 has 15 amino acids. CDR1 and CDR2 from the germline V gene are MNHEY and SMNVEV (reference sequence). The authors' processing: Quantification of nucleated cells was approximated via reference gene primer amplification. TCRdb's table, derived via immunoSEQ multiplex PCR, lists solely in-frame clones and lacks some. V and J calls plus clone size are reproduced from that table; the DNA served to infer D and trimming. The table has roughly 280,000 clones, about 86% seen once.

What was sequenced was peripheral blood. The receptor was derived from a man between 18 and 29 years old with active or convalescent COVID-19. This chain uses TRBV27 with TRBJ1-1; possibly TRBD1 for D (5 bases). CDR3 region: CASSLSSGQNTEAFF. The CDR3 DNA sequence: TGTGCCAGCAGTTTATCCTCCGGACAGAACACTGAAGCTTTCTTT.